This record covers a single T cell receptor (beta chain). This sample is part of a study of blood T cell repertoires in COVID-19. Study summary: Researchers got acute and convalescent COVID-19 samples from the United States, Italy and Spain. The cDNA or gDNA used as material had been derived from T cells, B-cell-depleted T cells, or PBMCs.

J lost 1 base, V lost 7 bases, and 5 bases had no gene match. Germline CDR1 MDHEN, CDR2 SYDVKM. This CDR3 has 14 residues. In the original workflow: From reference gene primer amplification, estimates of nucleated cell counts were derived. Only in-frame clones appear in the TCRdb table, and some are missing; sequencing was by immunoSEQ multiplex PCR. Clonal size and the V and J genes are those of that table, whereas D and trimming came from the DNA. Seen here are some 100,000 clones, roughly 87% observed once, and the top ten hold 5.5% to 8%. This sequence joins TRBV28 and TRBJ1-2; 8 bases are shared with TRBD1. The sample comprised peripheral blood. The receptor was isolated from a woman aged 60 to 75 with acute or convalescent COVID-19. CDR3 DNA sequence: TGTGCCAGCACGGGACAGGACTATAACTATGGCTACACCTTC. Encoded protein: CASTGQDYNYGYTF.